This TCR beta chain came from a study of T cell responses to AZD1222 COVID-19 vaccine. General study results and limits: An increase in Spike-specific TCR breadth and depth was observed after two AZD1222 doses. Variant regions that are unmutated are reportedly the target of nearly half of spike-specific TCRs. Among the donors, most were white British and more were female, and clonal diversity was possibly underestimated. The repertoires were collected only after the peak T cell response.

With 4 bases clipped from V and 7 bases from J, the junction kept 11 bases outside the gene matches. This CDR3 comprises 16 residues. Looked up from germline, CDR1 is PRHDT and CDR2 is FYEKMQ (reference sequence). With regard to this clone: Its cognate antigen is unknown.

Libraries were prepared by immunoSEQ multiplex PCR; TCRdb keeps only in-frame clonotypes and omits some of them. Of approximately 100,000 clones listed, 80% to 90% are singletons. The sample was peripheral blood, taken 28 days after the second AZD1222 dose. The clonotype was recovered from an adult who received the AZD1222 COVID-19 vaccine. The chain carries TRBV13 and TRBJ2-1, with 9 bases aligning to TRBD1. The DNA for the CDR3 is TGTGCCAGCAGCTCCACCGGGACAGGGCGAGATAATGAGCAGTTCTTC. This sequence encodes CASSSTGTGRDNEQFF.